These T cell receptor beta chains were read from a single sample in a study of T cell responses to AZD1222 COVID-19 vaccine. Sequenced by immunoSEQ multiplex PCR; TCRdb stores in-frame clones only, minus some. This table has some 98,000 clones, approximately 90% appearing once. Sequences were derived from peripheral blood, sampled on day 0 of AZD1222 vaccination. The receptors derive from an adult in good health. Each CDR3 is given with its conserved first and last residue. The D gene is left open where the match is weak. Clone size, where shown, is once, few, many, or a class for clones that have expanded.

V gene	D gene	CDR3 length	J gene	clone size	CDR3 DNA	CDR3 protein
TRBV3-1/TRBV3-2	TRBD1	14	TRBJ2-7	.	TGTGCCAGCAGCCGGGGACAGGGTGGGTACGAGCAGTACTTC	CASSRGQGGYEQYF
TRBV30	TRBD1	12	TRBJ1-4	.	TGTGCCTGGAGGGCAGGGGGGGAAAAACTGTTTTTT	CAWRAGGEKLFF
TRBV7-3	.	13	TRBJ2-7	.	TGTGCCAGCAGCTTAGAGGGGACGAAGGAGCAGTACTTC	CASSLEGTKEQYF
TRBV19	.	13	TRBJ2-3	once	TGTGCCAGTAGAGGACTAACCACAGATACGCAGTATTTT	CASRGLTTDTQYF
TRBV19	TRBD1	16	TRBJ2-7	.	TGTGCCAGTAGTATACGTGGGGACAGTCCCTCCTACGAGCAGTACTTC	CASSIRGDSPSYEQYF
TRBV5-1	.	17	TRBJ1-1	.	TGCGCCAGCAGCTTGGCATCTTCCGGGCCCAAAAGGGCTGAAGCTTTCTTT	CASSLASSGPKRAEAFF
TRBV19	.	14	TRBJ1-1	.	TGTGCCACCAAAACCCAAACGGGGGGCACTGAAGCTTTCTTT	CATKTQTGGTEAFF
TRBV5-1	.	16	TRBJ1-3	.	TGCGCCAGCAGCTTGAATCCAGTGAGCTCTGGAAACACCATATATTTT	CASSLNPVSSGNTIYF
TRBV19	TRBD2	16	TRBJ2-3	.	TGTGCCAGTAGTTCCCGGGGTAGCGGGGCAACAGATACGCAGTATTTT	CASSSRGSGATDTQYF
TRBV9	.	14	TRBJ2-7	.	TGTGCCAGCAGCGTAGAAGGCATCTCCTACGAGCAGTACTTC	CASSVEGISYEQYF
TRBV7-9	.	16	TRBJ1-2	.	TGTGCCAGCAGCTTAGTCTTGGGCCCTACAGATCCTGGCTACACCTTC	CASSLVLGPTDPGYTF
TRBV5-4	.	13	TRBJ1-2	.	TGTGCCAGCAGCTTGTGGAGCCTGGGGGGCTACACCTTC	CASSLWSLGGYTF
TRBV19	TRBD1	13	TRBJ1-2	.	TGTGCCAGTAGAAGTCAGGGGGCATATGGCTACACCTTC	CASRSQGAYGYTF
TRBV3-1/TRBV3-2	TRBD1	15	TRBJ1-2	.	TGTGCCAGCAGCCCTACGACCGACAGGGGCTATGGCTACACCTTC	CASSPTTDRGYGYTF
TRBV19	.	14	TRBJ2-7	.	TGTGCCAGTAGTGAACAGGGATTCTCCTACGAGCAGTACTTC	CASSEQGFSYEQYF
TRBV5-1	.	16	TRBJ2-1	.	TGCGCCAGCACCGGCGGGTTAGGGGAAAGACGCAATGAGCAGTTCTTC	CASTGGLGERRNEQFF
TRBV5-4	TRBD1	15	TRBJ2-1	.	TGTGCCAGCAGCTCTAACAGGGGGGAGTACAATGAGCAGTTCTTC	CASSSNRGEYNEQFF
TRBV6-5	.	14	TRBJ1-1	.	TGTGCCAGCAGCTTTAGGTCAGTGAACACTGAAGCTTTCTTT	CASSFRSVNTEAFF
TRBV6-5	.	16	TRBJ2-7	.	TGTGCCAGCAGTTACACCGCATTAGGACGGACCTACGAGCAGTACTTC	CASSYTALGRTYEQYF
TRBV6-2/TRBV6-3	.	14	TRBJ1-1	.	TGTGCCAGCAGCCTTGCGTTGGCGTCCACTGAAGCTTTCTTT	CASSLALASTEAFF
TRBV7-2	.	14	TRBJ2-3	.	TGTGCCAGCAGCTTAGCGTTTAGGACAGATACGCAGTATTTT	CASSLAFRTDTQYF
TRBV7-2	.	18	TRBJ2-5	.	TGTGCCAGCAGCTTACTCACCCCTGGGTGGGGGGCCCGGTTGACCCAGTACTTC	CASSLLTPGWGARLTQYF
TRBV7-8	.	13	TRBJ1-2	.	TGTGCCAGCAGCTTAGGGGAAAACTATGGCTACACCTTC	CASSLGENYGYTF
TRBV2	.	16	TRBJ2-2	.	TGTGCCAGCAGTGAGCTCGGGACCGGAAACACCGGGGAGCTGTTTTTT	CASSELGTGNTGELFF
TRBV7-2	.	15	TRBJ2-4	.	TGTGCCAGCAGCTCCCTCTCGGTGTTTTCTGGCATTCAGTACTTC	CASSSLSVFSGIQYF
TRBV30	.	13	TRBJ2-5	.	TGTGCCTGGAGTTGGAACAGGGAAGAGACCCAGTACTTC	CAWSWNREETQYF
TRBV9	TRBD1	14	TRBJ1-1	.	TGTGCCAGCAGTGGGGACAGGGTAAACACTGAAGCTTTCTTT	CASSGDRVNTEAFF
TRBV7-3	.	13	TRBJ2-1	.	TGTGCCAGCAGCTTAATCGGTGGAAATGAGCAGTTCTTC	CASSLIGGNEQFF
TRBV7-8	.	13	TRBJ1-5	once	TGTGCCAGCAGCTTAAAGGGCAATCAGCCCCAGCATTTT	CASSLKGNQPQHF
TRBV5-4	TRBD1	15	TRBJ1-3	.	TGTGCCAGCAGCCCTGGTGGACAGGCAGGAACCACCATATATTTT	CASSPGGQAGTTIYF
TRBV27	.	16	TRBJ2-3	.	TGTGCCAGCAGAAGGGCGGGCCCTACTAGCACAGATACGCAGTATTTT	CASRRAGPTSTDTQYF
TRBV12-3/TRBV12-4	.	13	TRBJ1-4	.	TGTGCCAGCAGTTTTCGGCAGAATGAAAAACTGTTTTTT	CASSFRQNEKLFF
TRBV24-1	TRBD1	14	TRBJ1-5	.	TGTGCCACGGCCGGGACAGGGACCAATCAGCCCCAGCATTTT	CATAGTGTNQPQHF
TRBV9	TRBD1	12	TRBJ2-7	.	TGTGCCAGCGGTAGGACAGGGTACGAGCAGTACTTC	CASGRTGYEQYF
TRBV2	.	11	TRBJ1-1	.	TGTGCCAGCAGCGTGAACACTGAAGCTTTCTTT	CASSVNTEAFF
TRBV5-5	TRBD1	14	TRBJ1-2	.	TGTGCCAGCAGTCCGCCGGGACAGGTGTTTGGCTACACCTTC	CASSPPGQVFGYTF
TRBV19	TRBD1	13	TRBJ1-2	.	TGTGCCAGTAGAACTACAGGGGGTTATGGCTACACCTTC	CASRTTGGYGYTF
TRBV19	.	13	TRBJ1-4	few	TGTGCCAGTAGTTGGGGGGCTGGCGAAAAACTGTTTTTT	CASSWGAGEKLFF
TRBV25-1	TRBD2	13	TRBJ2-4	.	TGTGCCAGCGGGAGAGCGGGGAAAAACATTCAGTACTTC	CASGRAGKNIQYF